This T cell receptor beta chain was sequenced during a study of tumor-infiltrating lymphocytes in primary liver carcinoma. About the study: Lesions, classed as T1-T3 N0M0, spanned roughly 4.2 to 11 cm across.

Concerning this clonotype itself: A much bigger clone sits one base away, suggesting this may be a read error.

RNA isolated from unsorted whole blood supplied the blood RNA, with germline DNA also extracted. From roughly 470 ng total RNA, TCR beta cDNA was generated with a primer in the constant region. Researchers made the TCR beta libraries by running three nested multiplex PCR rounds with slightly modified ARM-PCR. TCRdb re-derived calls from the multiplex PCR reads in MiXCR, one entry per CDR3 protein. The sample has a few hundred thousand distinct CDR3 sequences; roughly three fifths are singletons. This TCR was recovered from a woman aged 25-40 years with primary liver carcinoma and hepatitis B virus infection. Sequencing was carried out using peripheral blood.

CDR3 sequence reads: CASKLQGRSYEQYF. The CDR3 DNA reads as TGTGCCAGCAAACTACAGGGTAGATCCTACGAGCAGTACTTC. V gene TRBV6-1 combines with J gene TRBJ2-7, with D tentatively TRBD1 (6 bases). Looked up from germline, CDR1 is MNHNS and CDR2 is SASEGT. The V end lost 7 bases, the J end lost 1 base, and 14 bases lay between the germline ends. CDR3 length: 14 residues.